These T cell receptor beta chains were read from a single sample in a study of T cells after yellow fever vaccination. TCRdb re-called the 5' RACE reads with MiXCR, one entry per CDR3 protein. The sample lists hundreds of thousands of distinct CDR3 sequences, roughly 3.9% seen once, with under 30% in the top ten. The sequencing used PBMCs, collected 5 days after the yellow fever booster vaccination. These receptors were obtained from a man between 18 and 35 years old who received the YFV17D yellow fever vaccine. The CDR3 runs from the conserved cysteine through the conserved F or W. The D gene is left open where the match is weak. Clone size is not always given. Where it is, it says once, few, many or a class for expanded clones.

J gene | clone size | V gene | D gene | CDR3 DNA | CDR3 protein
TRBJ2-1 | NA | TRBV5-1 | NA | TGCGCCAGCAGCTGGCTCGACGGATCGACGCATGAGCAGTTCTTC | CASSWLDGSTHEQFF
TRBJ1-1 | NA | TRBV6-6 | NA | TGTGCCAGCAGTTACCCGACCGGGAGGGGAGCTTTCTTT | CASSYPTGRGAFF
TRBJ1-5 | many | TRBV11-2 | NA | TGTGCCAGCAGCTTAGGGGTCGGCGGGAGCAATCAGCCCCAGCATTTT | CASSLGVGGSNQPQHF
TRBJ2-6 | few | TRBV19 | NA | TGTGCCAGTAAGCAGGCTGGGGCCAACGTCCTGACTTTC | CASKQAGANVLTF
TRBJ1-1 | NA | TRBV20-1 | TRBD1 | TGCAGTGCCCTTCACAGGGGTAACACTGAAGCTTTCTTT | CSALHRGNTEAFF
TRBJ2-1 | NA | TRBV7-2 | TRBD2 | TGTGCCAGCAGACCCGGGAGGGGGAGCTCCTACAATGAGCAGTTCTTC | CASRPGRGSSYNEQFF
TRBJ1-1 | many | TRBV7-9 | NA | TGTGCCAGCAGCCCTAGGAGAAACACTGAAGCTTTCTTT | CASSPRRNTEAFF
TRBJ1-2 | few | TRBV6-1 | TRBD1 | TGTGCCAGCAGTGGACGAAGACAGGGCGGTGGCTACACCTTC | CASSGRRQGGGYTF
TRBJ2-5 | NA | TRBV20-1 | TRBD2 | TGCAGCCAGAGCATCGGGGGGGCCCAAGAGACCCAGTACTTC | CSQSIGGAQETQYF
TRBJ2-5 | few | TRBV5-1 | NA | TGCGCCAGCAGCTTTCAGGACATAGAAGAGACCCAGTACTTC | CASSFQDIEETQYF
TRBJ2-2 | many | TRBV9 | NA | TGTGCCAGCAGCGTAGGCACCGGGGAGCTGTTTTTT | CASSVGTGELFF
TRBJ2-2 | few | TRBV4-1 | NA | TGCGCCAGCAGCCAGGTGGGCGGCACCGGGGAGCTGTTTTTT | CASSQVGGTGELFF
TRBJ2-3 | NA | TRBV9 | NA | TGTGCCAGCAGCGTCCCCACGTCGGATACGCAGTATTTT | CASSVPTSDTQYF
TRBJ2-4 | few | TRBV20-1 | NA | TGCAGTGCTAGAGATCTGAGGAGAGCCAAAAACATTCAGTACTTC | CSARDLRRAKNIQYF
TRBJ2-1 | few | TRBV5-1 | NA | TGCGCCAGCAGCTTGAGGCCTCCACCCCAGGGCCACAATGAGCAGTTCTTC | CASSLRPPPQGHNEQFF
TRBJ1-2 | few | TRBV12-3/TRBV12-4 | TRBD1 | TGTGCCAGCAGCCCAAGGGACAGGACCAACTATGGCTACACCTTC | CASSPRDRTNYGYTF
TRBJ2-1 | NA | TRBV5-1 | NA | TGCGCCAGCAGCTCTGGTTCGGCAGTCCAAATCTCCTACAATGAGCAGTTCTTC | CASSSGSAVQISYNEQFF
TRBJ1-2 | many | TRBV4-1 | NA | TGCGCCAGCAGCCAAGATGGATCAGGGGTCGGCTATGGCTACACCTTC | CASSQDGSGVGYGYTF
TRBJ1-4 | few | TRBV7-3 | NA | TGTGCCAGCAGCCCCTTCGGGGGAACTAATGAAAAACTGTTTTTT | CASSPFGGTNEKLFF
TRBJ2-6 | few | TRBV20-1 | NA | TGCAGTGCTAGAGGGCAGGGTTCTGGGGCCAACGTCCTGACTTTC | CSARGQGSGANVLTF
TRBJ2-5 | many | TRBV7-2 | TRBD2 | TGTGCCAGTAGGGACTACGTCCAAGAGACCCAGTACTTC | CASRDYVQETQYF
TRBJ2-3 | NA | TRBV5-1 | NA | TGCGCCAGCAGCCCGGGACACTCTAGCACAGATACGCAGTATTTT | CASSPGHSSTDTQYF
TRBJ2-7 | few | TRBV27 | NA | TGTGCCAGCAGTTTATCCCCCGGGCCTTCCTACGAGCAGTACTTC | CASSLSPGPSYEQYF
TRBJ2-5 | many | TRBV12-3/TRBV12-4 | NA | TGTGCCAGCAGTTTTCATGGGGGCGGGGAGACCCAGTACTTC | CASSFHGGGETQYF
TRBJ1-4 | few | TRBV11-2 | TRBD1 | TGTGCCAGCAGCTCTCGTACCGCGGGACAGGGTTATGAAAAACTGTTTTTT | CASSSRTAGQGYEKLFF
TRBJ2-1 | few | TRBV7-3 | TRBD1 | TGTGCCAGCAGCTCGACAGGGGGCTACTACAATGAGCAGTTCTTC | CASSSTGGYYNEQFF
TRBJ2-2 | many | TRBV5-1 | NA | TGCGCCAGCAGACCCAGGACGGACCTCACCGGGGAGCTGTTTTTT | CASRPRTDLTGELFF
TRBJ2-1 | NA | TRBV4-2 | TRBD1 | TGTGCCAGCAGCCCTTTAGGGGACAGGTCCAATGAGCAGTTCTTC | CASSPLGDRSNEQFF
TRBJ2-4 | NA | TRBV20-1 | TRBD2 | TGCAGTGTAGACCGCGGGGGGCCTAACATTCAGTACTTC | CSVDRGGPNIQYF
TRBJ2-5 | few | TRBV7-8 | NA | TGTGCCAGCAGTACACGGAGAAGGATGATTGAGTACTTC | CASSTRRRMIEYF
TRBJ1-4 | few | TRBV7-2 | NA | TGTGCCAGCAGCTCACAGGGATCAAATGAAAAACTGTTTTTT | CASSSQGSNEKLFF
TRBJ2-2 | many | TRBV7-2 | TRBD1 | TGTGCCAGCAGCACCAGGGGACAGGGGCACGGGGAGCTGTTTTTT | CASSTRGQGHGELFF
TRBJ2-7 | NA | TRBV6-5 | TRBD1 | TGTGCCAGCAGCGGGGACAGGAGGGAGCAGTACTTC | CASSGDRREQYF
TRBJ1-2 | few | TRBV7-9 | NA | TGTGCCAGCAGCCCCGAGGACAGCGGTTCCACCTTC | CASSPEDSGSTF
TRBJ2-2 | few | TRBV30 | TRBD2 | TGTGCCTGGAGCCCAGCCCTAGCGGGGACCGGGGAGCTGTTTTTT | CAWSPALAGTGELFF
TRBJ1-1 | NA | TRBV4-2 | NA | TGTGCCAGCAGTTTTGAAGGGGGGGGAACTGAAGCTTTCTTT | CASSFEGGGTEAFF
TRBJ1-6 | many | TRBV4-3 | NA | TGCGCCAGCAGCCGCTCGGAGGCAGGAGTTTCACCCCTCCACTTT | CASSRSEAGVSPLHF